This T cell receptor beta chain is from a study of regulatory T cells in long-lasting Graves disease. Building of the TCR beta libraries involved iRepertoire HTBI primers and Arm-PCR of CDR3 regions. Original analysis: Identification yielded about 66 TRBV and around 15 TRBJ segments across samples. TCRdb re-called the multiplex PCR reads with MiXCR, one entry per CDR3 protein. The V and J calls shown here were made by TCRdb, not taken from the authors' results. In the table there are 350,000 to 550,000 distinct CDR3 sequences, just under 15% of which are singletons. Time point denoted: newly diagnosed GD, antithyroid drugs for less than 3 months. Extracted PBMC RNA gave rise to the TCR library. This clonotype was recorded many times. There are 15 residues in the CDR3. Between the trimmed V and J ends, which lost 7 bases and 0 bases, there was a span of 14 bases. Germline V lookup: CDR1 MNHNS, CDR2 SASEGT.

These same records also appear under a second study, on T cells in Graves' hyperthyroidism and ophthalmopathy. That report notes: For Graves' hyperthyroidism to be stable, ophthalmopathy could not progress within 18 months. Ophthalmopathy prediction by the model preceded onset by a median approximately 5.9 months.

The sample here was peripheral blood mononuclear cells (PBMCs), taken at new diagnosis, from a patient treated with antithyroid drugs. The clonotype originates from a woman in her thirties with Graves disease. The chain is built from TRBV6-1 and TRBJ2-3; D uncertain. The CDR3 nucleotides read TGTGCCAGCACCGAGGAAGCGTCCAGCACAGATACGCAGTATTTT. This encodes CASTEEASSTDTQYF.